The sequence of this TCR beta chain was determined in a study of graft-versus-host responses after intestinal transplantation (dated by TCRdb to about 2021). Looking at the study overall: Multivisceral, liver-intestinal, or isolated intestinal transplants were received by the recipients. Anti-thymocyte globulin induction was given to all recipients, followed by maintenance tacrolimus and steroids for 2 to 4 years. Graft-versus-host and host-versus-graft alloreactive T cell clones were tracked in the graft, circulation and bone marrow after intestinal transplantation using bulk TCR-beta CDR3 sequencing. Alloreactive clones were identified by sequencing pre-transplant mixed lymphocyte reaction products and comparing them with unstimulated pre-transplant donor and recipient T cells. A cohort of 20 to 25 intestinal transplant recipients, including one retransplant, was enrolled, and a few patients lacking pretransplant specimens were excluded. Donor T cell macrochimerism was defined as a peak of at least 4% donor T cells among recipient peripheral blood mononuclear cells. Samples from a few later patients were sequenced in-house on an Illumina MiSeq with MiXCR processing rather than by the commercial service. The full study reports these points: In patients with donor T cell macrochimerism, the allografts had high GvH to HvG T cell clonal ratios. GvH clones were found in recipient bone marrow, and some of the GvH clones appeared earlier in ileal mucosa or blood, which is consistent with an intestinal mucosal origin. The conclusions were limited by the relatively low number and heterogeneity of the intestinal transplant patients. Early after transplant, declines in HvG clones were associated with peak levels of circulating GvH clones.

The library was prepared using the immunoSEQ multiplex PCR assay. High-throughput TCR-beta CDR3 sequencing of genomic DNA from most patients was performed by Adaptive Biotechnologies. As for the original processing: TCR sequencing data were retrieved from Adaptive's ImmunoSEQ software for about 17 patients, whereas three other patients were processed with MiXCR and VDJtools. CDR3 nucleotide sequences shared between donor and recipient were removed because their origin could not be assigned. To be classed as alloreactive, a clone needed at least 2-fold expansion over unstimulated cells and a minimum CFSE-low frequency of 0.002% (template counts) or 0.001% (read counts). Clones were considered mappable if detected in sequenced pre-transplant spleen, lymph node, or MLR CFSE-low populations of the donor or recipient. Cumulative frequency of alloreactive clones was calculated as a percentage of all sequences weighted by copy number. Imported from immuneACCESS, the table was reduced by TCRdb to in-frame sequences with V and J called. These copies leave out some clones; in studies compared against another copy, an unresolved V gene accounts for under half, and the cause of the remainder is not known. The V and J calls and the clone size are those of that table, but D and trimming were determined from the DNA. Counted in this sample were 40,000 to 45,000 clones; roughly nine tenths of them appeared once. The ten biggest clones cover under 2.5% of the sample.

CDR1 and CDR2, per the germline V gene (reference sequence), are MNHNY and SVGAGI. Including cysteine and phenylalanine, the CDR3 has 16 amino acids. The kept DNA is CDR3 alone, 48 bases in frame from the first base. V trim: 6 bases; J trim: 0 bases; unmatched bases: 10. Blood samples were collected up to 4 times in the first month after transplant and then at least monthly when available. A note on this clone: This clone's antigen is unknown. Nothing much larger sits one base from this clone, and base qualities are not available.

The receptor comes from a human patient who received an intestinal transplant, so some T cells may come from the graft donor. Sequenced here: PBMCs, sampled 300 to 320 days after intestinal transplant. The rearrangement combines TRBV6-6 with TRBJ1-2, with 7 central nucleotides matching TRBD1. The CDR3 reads CASRQPGTVANYGYTF. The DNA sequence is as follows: TGTGCCAGCAGGCAACCCGGGACAGTTGCTAACTATGGCTACACCTTC.